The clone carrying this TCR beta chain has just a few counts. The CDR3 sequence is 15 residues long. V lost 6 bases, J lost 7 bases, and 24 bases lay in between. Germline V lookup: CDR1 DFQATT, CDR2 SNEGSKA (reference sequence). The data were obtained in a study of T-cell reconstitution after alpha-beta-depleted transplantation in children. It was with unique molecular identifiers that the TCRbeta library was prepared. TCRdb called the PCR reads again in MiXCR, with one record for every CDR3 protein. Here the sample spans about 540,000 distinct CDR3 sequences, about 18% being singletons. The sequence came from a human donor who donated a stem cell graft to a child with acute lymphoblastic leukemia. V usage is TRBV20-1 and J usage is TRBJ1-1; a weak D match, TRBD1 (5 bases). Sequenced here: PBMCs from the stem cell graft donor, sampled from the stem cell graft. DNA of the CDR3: TGCAGTGCGCAACCCGGTTTGGGTCGAGGGGATGAAGCTTTCTTT. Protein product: CSAQPGLGRGDEAFF.